The present TCR beta chain was sequenced within a study of shared clonotypes between healthy human individuals. TCRdb's copy holds only in-frame clones and misses some; the assay was immunoSEQ multiplex PCR. This sample has roughly 2.2 million clones, with approximately 93% found just once. The CDR3 spans 14 residues. The V gene lost 4 bases and the J gene lost 0 bases, with 10 bases spanning the gap. Germline V gene data show CDR1 as LGHNA and CDR2 as YNFKEQ. Each sample came from a Caucasian adult donor living in Nashville, Tennessee. The gene calls are TRBV4-2 and TRBJ2-7, with TRBD2 as a possible D gene (5 bases). The receptor's source is a man between 18 and 35 years old in good health. Some clones in this sample may be carry-over from other donors' samples. Sequencing input: naive CD4+ T cells from PBMCs. Sample subset: CD45RA+ positively selected. The DNA for the CDR3 is TGTGCCAGCAGCCGGGCTGGGAGCTCCTACGAGCAGTACTTC. Its translation is CASSRAGSSYEQYF.